A single sample is the source of the 19 T cell receptor beta chains below, sequenced in a study of cytomegalovirus exposure and HLA in healthy donors. Primers included in the PCR were 60 Vbeta and 13 Jbeta primers. Sequencing used immunoSEQ multiplex PCR; TCRdb keeps in-frame clones, though not all of them. The sample contains 60,000 to 85,000 clones, about 70% of which appear only once. The sequenced sample consisted of PBMCs. The origin of the receptors is a male donor in good health and CMV-seropositive.

This chain joins TRBV9 and TRBJ2-3; 9 bases map to TRBD2. The germline V gene has CDR1 SGDLS and CDR2 YYNGEE. The CDR3 runs to 15 residues. The V gene end was trimmed by 3 bases and the J gene end by 9 bases; junction bases not matched to a gene: 11. The CDR3 DNA follows: TGTGCCAGCAGCGACCGTAGCGGGAGTGGGTGGACGCAGTATTTT. Translation: CASSDRSGSGWTQYF.

This clone was detected once. This chain joins TRBV18 and TRBJ1-6, with 8 bases lining up with TRBD1. The V gene end was trimmed by 8 bases and the J gene end by 10 bases; junction bases not matched to a gene: 4. CDR3 length equals 12 residues. Germline V CDR1 and CDR2: KGHSH, LQKENI. The CDR3 nucleotides are TGTGCCAGCCGGACAGGGAGCTCACCCCTCCACTTT. As protein: CASRTGSSPLHF. Full variable domain (rest looked up from reference TRBV18 and TRBJ1-6): NAGVMQNPRHLVRRRGQEARLRCSPMKGHSHVYWYRQLPEEGLKFMVYLQKENIIDESGMPKERFSAEFPKEGPSILRIQQVVRGDSAAYFCASRTGSSPLHFGNGTRLTVT.

This clone was recorded a few times. This chain joins TRBV19 and TRBJ2-5; TRBD1 agrees at 7 bases. The DNA end is a closer match to TRBJ2-7, so the J assignment may be wrong. The CDR3 extends over 15 amino acids. Germline V CDR1 and CDR2: LNHDA, SQIVND (reference sequence). The CDR3 nucleotides are TGTGCCAGTAGATCCACGGCAGGGGGTATCTACGAGCAGTACTTC. Its translation is CASRSTAGGIYEQYF.

The chain combines TRBV7-2 with TRBJ1-1, with unresolved D. This CDR3 comprises 13 residues. Trimming stripped 2 bases from V and 1 base from J, with 5 bases between. The germline CDR1 and CDR2 sequences are SGHTA and FQGNSA. CDR3: CASSLRANTEAFF. In DNA form, the CDR3 reads TGTGCCAGCAGCTTACGCGCGAACACTGAAGCTTTCTTT.

The gene calls are TRBV21-1 and TRBJ2-5; TRBD2 is the table's D call and was not checked against the DNA. TRBV21-1 is classified as a pseudogene. The CDR3 has 12 amino acids. The CDR3 loop is CASSKVGETQYF. The DNA for the CDR3 is TGTGCCAGCAGCAAAGTCGGGGAGACCCAGTACTTC.

The V gene is TRBV6-4, the J gene TRBJ2-3, with D possibly matching TRBD1 (6 bases). Germline V gives CDR1 MRHNA, CDR2 SNTAGT. CDR3 length: 14 residues. The V gene lost 5 bases and the J gene lost 5 bases, with 14 bases spanning the gap. CDR3: CASSRTGIGDTQYF. The CDR3 nucleotides are TGTGCCAGCAGTCGCACAGGGATTGGAGATACGCAGTATTTT.

The rearrangement joins TRBV7-3 to TRBJ2-3; 9 nucleotides line up with TRBD2. This CDR3 has 15 amino acids. CDR1 is SGHTA, CDR2 FQGTGA, per germline. V shed 3 bases, J shed 2 bases, and the junction held 3 bases outside the gene matches. In nucleotides, the CDR3 is TGTGCCAGCAGCTTCGGACTAGCGTTCACAGATACGCAGTATTTT. This sequence encodes CASSFGLAFTDTQYF. Combining the CDR3 with reference TRBV7-3 and TRBJ2-3 gives the whole variable domain GAGVSQTPSNKVTEKGKYVELRCDPISGHTALYWYRQSLGQGPEFLIYFQGTGAADDSGLPNDRFFAVRPEGSVSTLKIQRTERGDSAVYLCASSFGLAFTDTQYFGPGTRLTVL.

The V gene is TRBV27, the J gene TRBJ1-1, with TRBD1 as a possible D gene (6 bases). Trimming stripped 7 bases from V and 6 bases from J, with 21 bases between. The CDR3 has 15 residues. The germline gives CDR1 MNHEY, CDR2 SMNVEV (reference sequence). The CDR3 nucleotides read TGTGCCAGCAAAGCAAATCCAGGGGTCGGGGCTGAAGCTTTCTTT. Its protein product is CASKANPGVGAEAFF.

The chain combines TRBV6-1 with TRBJ2-1; possible D gene TRBD1, 5 bases. V lost 4 bases and J lost 2, with 15 bases in between. The CDR3 is made up of 16 amino acids. Germline loops: CDR1 MNHNS, CDR2 SASEGT. For the CDR3, the DNA is TGTGCCAGCAGTGTTCAGGGTCGACACCCCTACAATGAGCAGTTCTTC. It specifies CASSVQGRHPYNEQFF.

The CDR3 DNA follows: TGTGCCAGCAGCTTGGTGAACCGGAGGGAGCAGTACTTC. Translating it yields CASSLVNRREQYF. This chain connects TRBV5-5 to TRBJ2-7; D may be TRBD2 (5 bases). Germline assignment: CDR1 SGHKS and CDR2 YYEKEE (reference sequence). V lost 0 bases and J 7 bases, leaving 11 bases between the germline ends. The CDR3 sequence is 13 residues long.

V is TRBV18 and J is TRBJ2-7; the match to TRBD1 covers 7 bases. The CDR3 contains 13 residues. Per germline, CDR1 KGHSH and CDR2 LQKENI. The trim removed 5 bases at V and 2 bases at J, leaving 3 bases unmatched. The CDR3 reads CASSMGQTYEQYF. The CDR3 bases are TGTGCCAGCTCAATGGGACAGACCTACGAGCAGTACTTC.

The chain is built from TRBV7-9 and TRBJ2-5; TRBD1 matches at 9 bases. The last part of the DNA fits TRBJ2-7 better; the J call may be wrong. This CDR3 has 16 residues. Germline assignment: CDR1 SEHNR and CDR2 FQNEAQ (reference sequence). CDR3 amino acids: CASSSSRTGATDEQYF. CDR3 in DNA: TGTGCCAGCAGCTCCTCCCGGACAGGGGCAACGGACGAGCAGTACTTC.

The J gene is TRBJ2-3, the V gene TRBV7-8, with 7 bases lining up with TRBD1. This CDR3 has 16 amino acids. From germline, CDR1 is SGHVS and CDR2 FQNEAQ. Trimming cost V 4 bases and J 0 bases; bases outside gene matches: 7. CDR3 loop: CASSSPTGISTDTQYF. In nucleotides, the CDR3 is TGTGCCAGCAGCTCCCCGACAGGGATTAGCACAGATACGCAGTATTTT.

This rearrangement joins TRBV18 to TRBJ2-1, with a weak D call TRBD2 (6 bases). CDR1 is KGHSH, CDR2 LQKENI, per germline. CDR3 length: 13 amino acids. With 4 bases removed from V and 4 bases from J, the gap between germline ends came to 8 bases. The CDR3 DNA follows: TGTGCCAGCTCACGGCGGGATTACAATGAGCAGTTCTTC. As protein: CASSRRDYNEQFF.

The chain links TRBV10-3 to TRBJ1-2; D is uncertain. Germline V gives CDR1 ENHRY, CDR2 SYGVKD. The ends were cut back, 0 bases at V and 5 bases at J, with 22 bases in the middle. CDR3 length: 18 amino acids. The CDR3 loop reads CAISESRDIPTTAYGYTF. The CDR3 DNA reads TGTGCCATCAGTGAGTCGCGTGACATACCGACCACAGCTTATGGCTACACCTTC.

The chain couples TRBV7-2 to TRBJ1-6; D might be TRBD1 (6 bases). V shed 0 bases and J shed 6 bases, with 9 bases lying between them. There are 15 residues in the CDR3. Germline V gene data show CDR1 as SGHTA and CDR2 as FQGNSA. The DNA of the CDR3 is TGTGCCAGCAGCTTAGCGCTCAGGGGTAATTCACCCCTCCACTTT. Protein: CASSLALRGNSPLHF.

This clone was counted a few times. V and J are TRBV6-4 and TRBJ2-1; 9 bases agree with TRBD2. This CDR3 has 16 residues. Germline V gene data show CDR1 as MRHNA and CDR2 as SNTAGT. Trimming at V came to 8 bases and at J to 8 bases, leaving 16 bases not matched to a gene. CDR3 residues: CASGAGGETPLDEQFF. The CDR3 nucleotides are TGTGCCAGCGGGGCGGGAGGGGAAACCCCTCTGGATGAGCAGTTCTTC.

The chain couples TRBV9 to TRBJ2-7; TRBD1 matches 9 bases. Germline loops: CDR1 SGDLS, CDR2 YYNGEE. The CDR3 is made up of 14 amino acids. The V segment lost 3 bases and the J segment 0 bases; nucleotides outside the gene matches: 1. Here the CDR3 reads CASSEDRGSYEQYF. In nucleotides, the CDR3 is TGTGCCAGCAGCGAGGACAGGGGCTCCTACGAGCAGTACTTC.

This clone was detected a few times. The genes are TRBV11-3 and TRBJ2-2; no reliable D call. V lost 3 bases and J lost 7, with 9 bases in between. Germline V gene data show CDR1 as SGHNT and CDR2 as YENEEA. This CDR3 region has 13 residues. The CDR3 protein is CASSFQFGGELFF. The DNA of the CDR3 is TGTGCCAGCAGCTTTCAGTTTGGCGGGGAGCTGTTTTTT.